This is a list of T cell receptor beta chains from one sample in a study of blood T cells in healthy people across ages. TCRdb redid the calling of the 5' RACE reads with MiXCR, one entry per CDR3 protein. The sample lists around 990,000 distinct CDR3 sequences, approximately 25% occurring once. This sample also appeared in a second study, on T cells of mothers and their children.

Sequencing used blood. The origin of the receptors is a girl aged 2-10 years in good health. Both conserved end residues are part of each CDR3. The D gene is left open where the match is weak. Expanded clones are given a class, and other clones once, few, many or no size at all.

few	NA	TRBV7-9	15	TRBJ1-2	TGTGCCAGCAGCCTGGGGGACGCAATTAACTATGGCTACACCTTC	CASSLGDAINYGYTF
few	NA	TRBV21-1	14	TRBJ1-2	TGTGCCAGCATCCAGACAGGGCAGAACTATGGCTACACCTTC	CASIQTGQNYGYTF
NA	NA	TRBV6-5	16	TRBJ1-2	TGTGCCAGCAGGCAAACCGAGGTACTAGGTAGTACCGGGAACACCTTC	CASRQTEVLGSTGNTF
few	NA	TRBV7-8	15	TRBJ1-5	TGTGCCAGCAGCCCAGACGGAATTAGCAATCAGCCCCAGCATTTT	CASSPDGISNQPQHF
NA	TRBD1	TRBV7-9	18	TRBJ2-5	TGTGCCAGCAGCCTGCGGGGACAGGGGGCTTCCAGCCCTTCAGAGCAGTACTTC	CASSLRGQGASSPSEQYF
once	TRBD2	TRBV20-1	12	TRBJ2-7	TGCAGTGCTAGTGCGGGAGGAGGCGAGCAGTACTTC	CSASAGGGEQYF
NA	NA	TRBV18	13	TRBJ1-1	TGTGCCAGCTCCCAGATCGTGAACACTGAAGCTTTCTTT	CASSQIVNTEAFF
NA	NA	TRBV5-6	16	TRBJ2-1	TGTGCCAGCAGCTTTACGGGAGTGGGGAATTACAATGAGCAGTTCTTC	CASSFTGVGNYNEQFF
few	NA	TRBV7-9	14	TRBJ2-5	TGTGCCAGCAGCCGTACGTCCTCGGAAGAGACCCAGTACTTC	CASSRTSSEETQYF
few	TRBD2	TRBV7-2	15	TRBJ2-1	TGTGCCAGCAGCTTCGCTAGCGGGGGGGCATGGGAGCAGTTCTTC	CASSFASGGAWEQFF
many	NA	TRBV25-1	11	TRBJ2-7	TGTGCCAGCAGGAGGGCCTACGAGCAGTACTTC	CASRRAYEQYF
NA	NA	TRBV20-1	12	TRBJ1-2	TGCAGTGCCAGGACTGACACTTATGGCTACACCTTC	CSARTDTYGYTF
few	NA	TRBV9	12	TRBJ2-7	TGTGCCAGCAGTGGGATAACGGACGAGCAGTACTTC	CASSGITDEQYF
NA	TRBD1	TRBV28	15	TRBJ1-1	TGTGCCAGCAGTGCCGGGACAGGGGTGAACACTGAAGCTTTCTTT	CASSAGTGVNTEAFF
NA	NA	TRBV5-1	15	TRBJ2-1	TGCGCCAGCAGCTGGGGTCCTCATGTCGTTGGGACCCAGTTCTTC	CASSWGPHVVGTQFF
NA	NA	TRBV6-2/TRBV6-3	12	TRBJ1-2	TGTGCCAGCAGTTATGCTGGCTATGGCTACACCTTC	CASSYAGYGYTF
NA	NA	TRBV5-6	16	TRBJ2-7	TGTGCCAGCACCGAGAAAAGGGACCGGGCAATCTACGAGCAGTACTTC	CASTEKRDRAIYEQYF
NA	NA	TRBV2	14	TRBJ2-3	TGTGCCAGCAGACGGGACGGGACCACAGATACGCAGTATTTT	CASRRDGTTDTQYF
few	NA	TRBV7-3	13	TRBJ2-5	TGTGCCAGCAGCTTAGAGCCTACACGGACCCAGTACTTC	CASSLEPTRTQYF
NA	TRBD2	TRBV12-3/TRBV12-4	13	TRBJ2-1	TGTGCCAGCAACCCGCGGGAGACCAATGAGCAGTTCTTC	CASNPRETNEQFF
NA	NA	TRBV12-3/TRBV12-4	12	TRBJ2-3	TGTGCCAGCGGAGGGATAACAGATATGCAGTATTTT	CASGGITDMQYF
few	TRBD2	TRBV3-1	17	TRBJ2-5	TGTGCCAGCAGCTCAAGGGGACTAGCGGCACACCAAGAGACCCAGTACTTC	CASSSRGLAAHQETQYF
NA	NA	TRBV9	13	TRBJ2-5	TGTGCCAGCAGCCCGTGGCTAGAAGAGACCCAGTACTTC	CASSPWLEETQYF
NA	NA	TRBV12-3/TRBV12-4	13	TRBJ1-1	TGTGCCAGCAGTCTTCCAGGGAGCGCTGAAGCTTTCTTT	CASSLPGSAEAFF
NA	TRBD1	TRBV7-2	15	TRBJ2-3	TGTGCCAGCAGCAACTTGAAGGGGGCCACAGATACGCAGTATTTT	CASSNLKGATDTQYF
few	NA	TRBV12-3/TRBV12-4	15	TRBJ2-5	TGTGCCAGCAGTGCCCCACTAGGGGGTAAAGAGACCCAGTACTTC	CASSAPLGGKETQYF
NA	NA	TRBV5-1	13	TRBJ1-2	TGCGCCAGCAGCGGGGTGGGGATGGATGGCTACACCTTC	CASSGVGMDGYTF
NA	TRBD2	TRBV6-1	15	TRBJ2-7	TGTGCCAGCAGTGAATGGGGCGGGGGGGCGAACGAGCAGTACTTC	CASSEWGGGANEQYF
NA	NA	TRBV3-1	12	TRBJ1-1	TGTGCCAGCAGCCAAACGACAGGTGAAGCTTTCTTT	CASSQTTGEAFF
NA	NA	TRBV6-5	13	TRBJ2-7	TGTGCCAGCAGATTTACGAACTCCTACGAGCAGTACTTC	CASRFTNSYEQYF